This is a list of T cell receptor beta chains from one sample in a study of T-cell reconstitution after alpha-beta-depleted transplantation in children. In TCRdb, the PCR reads were re-called with MiXCR into one record per CDR3 protein. Of about a million distinct CDR3 sequences detected, 25% to 30% appear once; the ten largest clones hold about 28%. The sequenced sample was PBMCs, mostly from graft donor cells, obtained 360 days after TCRalphabeta/CD19-depleted stem cell transplant. The receptors shown here come from a boy under two years old who had a stem cell transplant for SCID, so the T cells may come from the graft donor. CDR3s include the opening cysteine and the closing phenylalanine or tryptophan. A D gene is named only where the DNA matches it firmly. Size values are once, few and many counts, or a class for expanded clones, and some rows have none.

few	TRBV10-3	14	TRBJ1-4	TRBD1	TGTGCCACCCGGGACAGTCGGGCCCATGAAAAACTGTTTTTT	CATRDSRAHEKLFF
few	TRBV5-1	14	TRBJ2-3	.	TGCGCCAGCAGCTTGGACCACAACACAGATACGCAGTATTTT	CASSLDHNTDTQYF
.	TRBV5-6	16	TRBJ2-1	.	TGTGCCAGCAGCGCTCGGTCCCGAGGGTACTACAATGAGCAGTTCTTC	CASSARSRGYYNEQFF
few	TRBV7-9	14	TRBJ2-5	TRBD1	TGTGCCAGCAGCTCGGGACAGCCCGGAGAGACCCAGTACTTC	CASSSGQPGETQYF
few	TRBV4-3	13	TRBJ2-3	.	TGCGCCAGCAGCCCATACGTCACAGATACGCAGTATTTT	CASSPYVTDTQYF
.	TRBV12-3/TRBV12-4	18	TRBJ2-2	TRBD1	TGTGCCAGCAGTTGGCCGGGACAGACTTTTCCGAACACCGGGGAGCTGTTTTTT	CASSWPGQTFPNTGELFF
.	TRBV27	14	TRBJ2-5	TRBD2	TGTGCCAGCAGTTTAAGGACTAGCGTCGAGACCCAGTACTTC	CASSLRTSVETQYF
few	TRBV7-8	16	TRBJ2-2	.	TGTGCCAGCAGCCCCCGACAGTTGGGGAACACCGGGGAGCTGTTTTTT	CASSPRQLGNTGELFF
.	TRBV20-1	16	TRBJ2-7	TRBD1	TGCAGTGCTCCTCGCATCCGGGACAGGGGCAGGTACGAGCAGTACTTC	CSAPRIRDRGRYEQYF
few	TRBV12-3/TRBV12-4	13	TRBJ2-7	TRBD1	TGTGCCAGCACGACAGGGGGAACCTACGAGCAGTACTTC	CASTTGGTYEQYF
.	TRBV4-3	18	TRBJ1-3	.	TGCGCCAGCAGCCAAGATCAGGCAGGGCACCCCTCTGGAAACACCATATATTTT	CASSQDQAGHPSGNTIYF
.	TRBV12-3/TRBV12-4	14	TRBJ2-3	.	TGTGCCAGCAGTCTCACTAGCAAGCCAGATACGCAGTATTTT	CASSLTSKPDTQYF
.	TRBV12-3/TRBV12-4	16	TRBJ2-1	.	TGTGCCAGCAGTGCCCACAGCGGCCCCCCCAACAATGAGCAGTTCTTC	CASSAHSGPPNNEQFF
few	TRBV7-9	14	TRBJ1-2	TRBD1	TGTGCCAGCAGCTTACCAGGACAGGCCGATGGCTACACCTTC	CASSLPGQADGYTF
many	TRBV20-1	13	TRBJ2-7	.	TGCAGTGTCATGAGGGGGGATACCTACGAGCAGTACTTC	CSVMRGDTYEQYF
.	TRBV12-3/TRBV12-4	17	TRBJ2-5	.	TGTGCCAGCAGTTCACGAGGAGGACTATGGGTGCAGGAGACCCAGTACTTC	CASSSRGGLWVQETQYF
.	TRBV20-1	17	TRBJ2-3	TRBD2	TGCAGTGCTAGAGATCCCCCCAGCGGGGGGGCTTTTGATACGCAGTATTTT	CSARDPPSGGAFDTQYF
once	TRBV7-9	16	TRBJ2-3	.	TGTGCCAGCAGCCCTCCCGGGGGCGCGGTGGGAGTATACTTTTCATTT	CASSPPGGAVGVYFSF
few	TRBV2	17	TRBJ2-1	TRBD2	TGTGCCAGCAGTGGGCCCGTCCTAGCGGGGGTCCATAATGAGCAGTTCTTC	CASSGPVLAGVHNEQFF
few	TRBV9	17	TRBJ2-6	.	TGTGCCAGCAGCGTAGCGGCAGGGTCGGTTGGGGCCAACGTCCTGACTTTC	CASSVAAGSVGANVLTF
.	TRBV20-1	15	TRBJ2-3	TRBD2	TGCAGTGCAGGGACTAGCGGGGGGGCTACAGATACGCAGTATTTT	CSAGTSGGATDTQYF
few	TRBV10-3	14	TRBJ2-7	.	TGTGCCATCAGTGGGACGCCGAGCTCCTACGAGCAGTACTTC	CAISGTPSSYEQYF
.	TRBV12-3/TRBV12-4	14	TRBJ2-7	TRBD2	TGTGCCAGCAGTTTAGGCGGGGGGGAGGGCGAGCAGTACTTC	CASSLGGGEGEQYF
.	TRBV18	14	TRBJ2-3	.	TGTGCCAGCTCACCATCTCACACCACAGATACGCAGTATTTT	CASSPSHTTDTQYF
.	TRBV6-5	19	TRBJ2-3	.	TGTGCCAGCAGTTACTCGACTCAGTGGGACGGACGCCGCGCAGATACGCAGTATTTT	CASSYSTQWDGRRADTQYF
few	TRBV7-9	13	TRBJ2-2	.	TGTGCCAGCAGCCCCCGGCCGGACGGGGAGCTGTTTTTT	CASSPRPDGELFF
.	TRBV4-3	11	TRBJ2-1	.	TGCGCCAGCAGCTTCCGGGACACCCATTTCTTC	CASSFRDTHFF
many	TRBV28	15	TRBJ2-7	TRBD2	TGTGCCAGCAGTCTCCAACTAGCGGGGGTGAACGAGCAGTACTTC	CASSLQLAGVNEQYF
few	TRBV5-1	14	TRBJ2-1	.	TGCGCCAGCAGCTTGTTGAGCGGGTCCAATGAGCAGTTCTTC	CASSLLSGSNEQFF
many	TRBV30	12	TRBJ2-1	.	TGTGCCTGGAGTTTGGAGGGAACAGAGCAGTTCTTC	CAWSLEGTEQFF
.	TRBV6-5	17	TRBJ2-1	TRBD2	TGTGCCAGCAGTTACTCGATACTAGCGCAACCCCACAATGAGCAGTTCTTC	CASSYSILAQPHNEQFF
.	TRBV4-1	15	TRBJ2-7	.	TGCGCCAGCAGCCAAGGGGGGGAATACTCCTACGAGCAGTACTTC	CASSQGGEYSYEQYF
.	TRBV12-3/TRBV12-4	13	TRBJ2-1	TRBD2	TGTGCCAGCAGTTGGACTAGCGGGGGTGGGCAGTTCTTC	CASSWTSGGGQFF
.	TRBV6-2/TRBV6-3	15	TRBJ2-7	.	TGTGCCAGCAGTTATTCCCATCCGGGGGTCTACGAGCAGTACTTC	CASSYSHPGVYEQYF